The 7 T cell receptor beta chains below were found in one sample sequenced in a study of human thymus T cells. Some clones are missing from TCRdb's copy, which holds only in-frame ones; the method was immunoSEQ multiplex PCR. The sample shows fewer than 55,000 clones, over 85% of them seen only once. The material sequenced was blood. The receptor set was obtained from a boy under two years old with a congenital heart defect but otherwise immunologically healthy.

V is TRBV29-1 and J is TRBJ2-5; D is unresolved. Germline loops: CDR1 SQVTM, CDR2 ANQGSEA. V lost 3 bases and J lost 5, with 16 bases in between. The CDR3 runs 14 residues. The CDR3 DNA follows: TGCAGCGTTGACGGTGAGGCCGTTAGGGAGACCCAGTACTTC. Amino acid sequence: CSVDGEAVRETQYF.

The genes are TRBV2 and TRBJ2-2; D uncertain. The CDR3 consists of 15 residues. Trimming cost V 5 bases and J 7 bases, with 17 bases left between them. The germline CDR1 and CDR2 sequences are SNHLY and FYNNEI. The CDR3 region is CASSPPLAFVGELFF. The DNA for the CDR3 is TGTGCCAGCAGTCCTCCCCTCGCCTTTGTCGGGGAGCTGTTTTTT.

This chain joins TRBV7-8 and TRBJ2-2; D is perhaps TRBD1 (6 bases). This CDR3 is built from 15 residues. Germline CDR1 SGHVS, CDR2 FQNEAQ. V lost 0 bases, J lost 4 bases, and 9 bases lay in between. The CDR3, as DNA: TGTGCCAGCAGCTTAGCGGGGGCGACCACCGGGGAGCTGTTTTTT. This gives the protein CASSLAGATTGELFF.

V and J are TRBV10-3 and TRBJ2-3; D may be TRBD2 (5 bases). Looked up from germline, CDR1 is ENHRY and CDR2 is SYGVKD. The CDR3 consists of 15 residues. V lost 10 bases, J lost 5 bases, and 22 bases lay in between. CDR3 amino acids: CARERVQLQGDTQYF. CDR3 nucleotides: TGTGCCAGGGAGAGGGTCCAACTCCAAGGAGATACGCAGTATTTT.

The chain employs TRBV5-4 and TRBJ2-3; no clear D. Germline V lookup: CDR1 SGHNT, CDR2 YYREEE (reference sequence). CDR3 length: 13 residues. Trimming pared 7 bases from V and 8 bases from J, leaving 17 bases between. In DNA, the CDR3 is TGTGCCAGCGGCCCAGGACCGCTAGGTACGCAGTATTTT. Protein sequence: CASGPGPLGTQYF.

J is TRBJ1-1 and V is TRBV29-1, with a possible D match to TRBD1 (5 bases). The CDR3 contains 10 residues. With 2 bases removed from V and 10 bases from J, the gap between germline ends came to 8 bases. Germline CDR1 reads SQVTM; CDR2 reads ANQGSEA. The CDR3 loop reads CSVERGTAFF. As DNA, the CDR3 is TGCAGCGTTGAACGGGGGACAGCTTTCTTT.

This clone appeared a single time. V and J are TRBV12-1 and TRBJ2-1; the tabulated D call, TRBD1, remains unverified against the DNA. TRBV12-1 is classified as a pseudogene. The CDR3 spans 15 residues. CDR3 coding DNA: TGTGCCAGCAGCTTTGGGGGACAGGGTCACGATGAGCAGTTCTTC. Amino acid sequence: CASSFGGQGHDEQFF.